This entry features one T cell receptor beta chain sequence. Its antigen is undetermined. This sample is part of a study of T cell clonotyping in hematopoietic cell transplantation. Some clones are missing from TCRdb's copy, which holds only in-frame ones; the method was immunoSEQ multiplex PCR. Seen here are around 15,000 clones, 93% observed once, and the top ten hold approximately 1.8%. General study results and limits: Graft donor and pretransplant recipient Inverse Simpson Index values predicted broader posttransplant TCR diversity.

Germline CDR1 and CDR2: MNHEY and SVGAGI. The CDR3 totals 15 residues. V lost 6 bases and J lost 0, with 15 bases in between. The time point here: recipient sample about 28 days before transplant, after cytoreduction. This clonotype was sampled from a man aged 18-30 years with biphenotypic leukemia. Some clones in this sample may be carry-over from other donors' samples. This chain joins TRBV6-5 and TRBJ2-7; D gene uncertain. This specimen consisted of peripheral blood mononuclear cells, obtained before stem cell transplant. The CDR3 reads CASSLADGSSYEQYF. The CDR3 nucleotides are TGTGCCAGCAGCCTCGCAGACGGAAGCTCCTACGAGCAGTACTTC.